What follows are 11 T cell receptor beta chains derived from one specimen sequenced in a study of cytomegalovirus exposure and HLA in healthy donors. The PCR ran on 60 Vbeta and 13 Jbeta primers. Sequenced by immunoSEQ multiplex PCR; TCRdb stores in-frame clones only, minus some. The table has 250,000 to 300,000 clones, 84% seen once. Material: PBMCs. The source is a woman aged 40 to 49 in good health and CMV-seropositive.

The chain combines TRBV19 with TRBJ1-5, with a weak D call TRBD1 (5 bases). Germline V gives CDR1 LNHDA, CDR2 SQIVND (reference sequence). V was cut by 6 bases and J by 7 bases, with 19 bases left in between. The CDR3 extends over 15 amino acids. CDR3 loop: CASSPGGGYNQPQHF. The CDR3 bases are TGTGCCAGTAGCCCCGGGGGGGGGTACAACCAGCCCCAGCATTTT. Full variable domain (rest looked up from reference TRBV19 and TRBJ1-5): DGGITQSPKYLFRKEGQNVTLSCEQNLNHDAMYWYRQDPGQGLRLIYYSQIVNDFQKGDIAEGYSVSREKKESFPLTVTSAQKNPTAFYLCASSPGGGYNQPQHFGDGTRLSIL.

The chain is built from TRBV29-1 and TRBJ1-1; 8 nucleotides line up with TRBD1. The CDR3 consists of 13 residues. With 7 bases clipped from V and 1 base from J, the junction kept 5 bases outside the gene matches. Germline-derived CDR1 and CDR2 are SQVTM and ANQGSEA. The chain's CDR3 is CSAGTGGNTEAFF. CDR3 DNA sequence: TGCAGCGCTGGGACAGGAGGGAACACTGAAGCTTTCTTT.

The rearrangement links TRBV7-9 to TRBJ2-7, with 9 bases lining up with TRBD1. This CDR3 spans 15 amino acids. Germline V gene sequence: CDR1 SEHNR, CDR2 FQNEAQ (reference sequence). Trimming took 5 bases from V and 2 from J; bases not matched to a gene: 7. CDR3 loop: CASSPPWTGAYEQYF. The CDR3 DNA reads as TGTGCCAGCAGCCCTCCTTGGACAGGGGCCTACGAGCAGTACTTC.

Written as DNA, the CDR3 is TGTGCCAGCAGTCTGACAGGGTTGGGCAATCAGCCCCAGCATTTT. This encodes CASSLTGLGNQPQHF. The gene calls are TRBV27 and TRBJ1-5; 7 nucleotides match TRBD1. The V gene's germline CDR1 is MNHEY and CDR2 SMNVEV (reference sequence). This CDR3 has 15 residues. V lost 5 bases to trimming and J lost 2 bases; unmatched junction nucleotides: 6.

J is TRBJ1-4 and V is TRBV10-3, with 7 positions matching TRBD1. The germline V gene has CDR1 ENHRY and CDR2 SYGVKD. CDR3 length: 13 amino acids. The V segment lost 10 bases and the J segment 0 bases; nucleotides outside the gene matches: 2. The CDR3 coding sequence is TGTGCCACCGGGACAGCAACTAATGAAAAACTGTTTTTT. It is translated as CATGTATNEKLFF.

The rearrangement joins TRBV29-1 to TRBJ2-7, with 9 bases aligning to TRBD2. Germline CDR1 reads SQVTM; CDR2 reads ANQGSEA. With V trimmed by 4 bases and J by 6 bases, 10 bases remained unmatched. The CDR3 is 14 residues long. CDR3 in amino acids: CSVATLAGSSEQYF. CDR3 bases: TGCAGCGTTGCGACCCTAGCGGGATCGTCCGAGCAGTACTTC.

The chain carries TRBV30 and TRBJ1-4; D is perhaps TRBD1 (6 bases). CDR1 and CDR2 from the germline V gene are GTSNPN and SVGIG (reference sequence). The CDR3 extends over 15 amino acids. Trimming cost V 2 bases and J 0 bases, with 10 bases left between them. The CDR3 coding sequence is TGTGCCTGGAGTTTCAGGGGACCAACTAATGAAAAACTGTTTTTT. It is translated as CAWSFRGPTNEKLFF.

The rearrangement uses TRBV9 and TRBJ2-3; D may be TRBD2 (5 bases). Germline V gene data show CDR1 as SGDLS and CDR2 as YYNGEE. The V and J ends lost 0 bases and 1 base respectively, with 12 bases between them. The CDR3 loop spans 16 amino acids. The CDR3 DNA reads TGTGCCAGCAGCGTAGGTCCCGGACTCCGCACAGATACGCAGTATTTT. The encoded protein is CASSVGPGLRTDTQYF.

This chain uses TRBV30 with TRBJ1-1; D is perhaps TRBD1 (6 bases). Trimming shortened V by 5 bases and J by 3 bases, and 13 bases separated the two germline ends. This CDR3 spans 13 amino acids. Germline loops: CDR1 GTSNPN, CDR2 SVGIG (reference sequence). CDR3 nucleotide sequence: TGTGCCTGGGGTACAGGGACGGACACTGAAGCTTTCTTT. Translating gives CAWGTGTDTEAFF. Together with reference TRBV30 and TRBJ1-1, the CDR3 gives the full variable domain: SQTIHQWPATLVQPVGSPLSLECTVEGTSNPNLYWYRQAAGRGLQLLFYSVGIGQISSEVPQNLSASRPQDRQFILSSKKLLLSDSGFYLCAWGTGTDTEAFFGQGTRLTVV.

As concerns this clone: One end of the junction varies from germline; a read error may be responsible. J is TRBJ2-6 and V is TRBV28, with D tentatively TRBD1 (6 bases). The length of the CDR3 is 15 residues. Germline assignment: CDR1 MDHEN and CDR2 SYDVKM. The CDR3 region is CASTKSGSGANGLTF. CDR3 coding DNA: TGTGCCAGCACCAAATCGGGATCAGGGGCCAACGGCCTGACTTTC.

The V and J genes are TRBV7-2 and TRBJ2-7; D is perhaps TRBD1 (5 bases). The CDR3 sequence is 11 residues long. V dropped 8 bases and J dropped 3 bases, with 8 bases sitting between them. The germline CDR1 and CDR2 sequences are SGHTA and FQGNSA. As DNA, the CDR3 is TGTGCCAGCCGCCAGGGCTACGAGCAGTACTTC. This encodes CASRQGYEQYF.